These T cell receptor beta chains were read from a single sample in a study of cytomegalovirus exposure and HLA in healthy donors. Only in-frame clones appear in the TCRdb table, and some are missing; sequencing was by immunoSEQ multiplex PCR. Here the sample spans about 200,000 clones, roughly 80% being singletons. What was sequenced was PBMCs. The origin of the receptors is a man in his thirties or forties in good health and CMV-seronegative. Both conserved end residues are part of each CDR3. A D gene is named only where the DNA matches it firmly. The listing skips clone size in some rows; elsewhere it reads once, few, many or a size class.

14	TRBV2	.	once	TRBJ1-5	TGTGCCAGCAGCGTAACAGGGAACAATCAGCCCCAGCATTTT	CASSVTGNNQPQHF
16	TRBV19	.	.	TRBJ2-7	TGTGCCAGTAGTATATCGGTTTGGACTCAGCCCTACGAGCAGTACTTC	CASSISVWTQPYEQYF
13	TRBV10-1	.	.	TRBJ1-1	TGCGCCAGCAGTGAACAGCTAAACACTGAAGCTTTCTTT	CASSEQLNTEAFF
11	TRBV9	.	once	TRBJ1-2	TGTGCCAGCAGCCGGGGCTATGGCTACACCTTC	CASSRGYGYTF
16	TRBV6-5	.	.	TRBJ1-3	TGTGCCAGCAGTTCACCGACAGCGAGCTCTGGAAACACCATATATTTT	CASSSPTASSGNTIYF
12	TRBV29-1	.	.	TRBJ1-2	TGCAGCGTTTTCGGAGAAAACTATGGCTACACCTTC	CSVFGENYGYTF
13	TRBV6-4	.	.	TRBJ1-5	TGTGCCAGCAGTGTCGAGGCTGGTCAGCCCCAGCATTTT	CASSVEAGQPQHF
14	TRBV28	TRBD1	.	TRBJ2-2	TGTGCCAGCGTACAGGGGATTTATCCCGGGGAGCTGTTTTTT	CASVQGIYPGELFF
15	TRBV5-1	.	.	TRBJ1-2	TGCGCCAGCAGCTTGGCAGGGTTACGAGAGAATGGCTACACCTTC	CASSLAGLRENGYTF
16	TRBV5-1	TRBD1	.	TRBJ1-1	TGCGCCAGCAGCAGGGCCGGGACAGGGTTGAACACTGAAGCTTTCTTT	CASSRAGTGLNTEAFF
15	TRBV5-1	.	.	TRBJ1-4	TGCGCCAGCACGGGGGGCGGTAAGGGGAATGAAAAACTGTTTTTT	CASTGGGKGNEKLFF
15	TRBV9	.	.	TRBJ2-2	TGTGCCAGCAGCGTATCCAGGGTGAACACCGGGGAGCTGTTTTTT	CASSVSRVNTGELFF
14	TRBV4-2	.	.	TRBJ1-2	TGTGCCAGCAGCCAAGATAAGGGGATAGGGGGCTACACCTTC	CASSQDKGIGGYTF
15	TRBV13	TRBD2	once	TRBJ2-7	TGTGCCAGCAGCTTTCGCGGGGGGCAGACCTACGAGCAGTACTTC	CASSFRGGQTYEQYF
14	TRBV2	.	.	TRBJ2-7	TGTGCCAGCAGTGACCCCGGGTTTAATTACGAGCAGTACTTC	CASSDPGFNYEQYF
13	TRBV5-4	.	.	TRBJ2-4	TGTGCCAGCAGCCCCAGGGGGGAGAACATTCAGTACTTC	CASSPRGENIQYF
15	TRBV4-2	.	once	TRBJ2-1	TGTGCCAGCAGCCAAGGCTACGCCGACTACAATGAGCAGTTCTTC	CASSQGYADYNEQFF
16	TRBV27	.	.	TRBJ2-5	TGTGCCAGCAGTTTCTTGGTCGCCGGGTCTCAAGAGACCCAGTACTTC	CASSFLVAGSQETQYF
15	TRBV28	TRBD2	.	TRBJ2-7	TGTGCCAGCAGAGATAGCGGGGCAAGCTACAACGAGCAGTACTTC	CASRDSGASYNEQYF
16	TRBV4-3	TRBD2	.	TRBJ2-7	TGCGCCAGCAGCCAGGCACTAGCGGGGCGTACCTACGAGCAGTACTTC	CASSQALAGRTYEQYF
14	TRBV11-2	.	few	TRBJ2-1	TGTGCCAGCAGCTTCCCTTGGGGGCGGAATGAGCAGTTCTTC	CASSFPWGRNEQFF
18	TRBV4-2	TRBD2	.	TRBJ2-1	TGTGCCAGCAGCCAAAGGCCCCTTAGCGGGGGGTCCCGAGGGGAGCAGTTCTTC	CASSQRPLSGGSRGEQFF
13	TRBV7-6	.	.	TRBJ2-7	TGTGCCAGCAGCCCTGACAGTGCCTACGAGCAGTACTTC	CASSPDSAYEQYF
13	TRBV2	TRBD1	.	TRBJ2-4	TGTGCCAGCACTTGGACAGGGGGTAGCATTCAGTACTTC	CASTWTGGSIQYF
16	TRBV5-1	TRBD2	.	TRBJ2-3	TGCGCCAGCAGCTCCGGGACTAACCCCACAGTGGATACGCAGTATTTT	CASSSGTNPTVDTQYF
14	TRBV4-1	.	.	TRBJ1-1	TGCGCCAGCCGAGAGCGGGCAGCGAACACTGAAGCTTTCTTT	CASRERAANTEAFF
16	TRBV18	TRBD2	.	TRBJ2-5	TGTGCCAGCTCACCGCCGGGACTAGCAGACTCTGAGACCCAGTACTTC	CASSPPGLADSETQYF
15	TRBV5-5	TRBD2	once	TRBJ2-3	TGTGCCAGCAGCTTGTTGCTAGCGGGCACAGATACGCAGTATTTT	CASSLLLAGTDTQYF
12	TRBV19	.	.	TRBJ2-1	TGTGCCAGTAGGGGGGCGCGCAATGAGCAGTTCTTC	CASRGARNEQFF
14	TRBV25-1	TRBD1	.	TRBJ2-5	TGTGCCAGCAGTGAATGGACAGGGCAAGAGACCCAGTACTTC	CASSEWTGQETQYF
15	TRBV19	.	.	TRBJ1-2	TGTGCCAGTACGCCAAGAGGGGAGGGTGCTTATGGCTACACCTTC	CASTPRGEGAYGYTF
16	TRBV4-2	.	.	TRBJ1-1	TGTGCCAGCAGCCTCCGGACTTTTGGAGAGAACACTGAAGCTTTCTTT	CASSLRTFGENTEAFF
15	TRBV10-3	TRBD1	.	TRBJ1-2	TGTGCCATCAGTCACGGGACAGGGGAAGACTATGGCTACACCTTC	CAISHGTGEDYGYTF
15	TRBV5-1	.	few	TRBJ1-1	TGCGCCAGCAGCTTTAGGCAGGGGCGGAACACTGAAGCTTTCTTT	CASSFRQGRNTEAFF
18	TRBV19	TRBD1	.	TRBJ1-1	TGTGCCAGTAGTATAGTACTGACAGGGTTGATAGGGAACACTGAAGCTTTCTTT	CASSIVLTGLIGNTEAFF
13	TRBV28	.	.	TRBJ1-5	TGTGCCAGCAGTGGGACTGACAATCAGCCCCAGCATTTT	CASSGTDNQPQHF
15	TRBV7-9	.	.	TRBJ2-3	TGTGCCAGCAGCTCTTTAGACAGGTCCACAGATACGCAGTATTTT	CASSSLDRSTDTQYF
15	TRBV6-4	.	few	TRBJ2-6	TGTGCCAGCAGTGACACACGCTCTGGGGCCAACGTCCTGACTTTC	CASSDTRSGANVLTF
14	TRBV14	.	.	TRBJ2-2	TGTGCCAGCAGCCAGTACATGAACACCGGGGAGCTGTTTTTT	CASSQYMNTGELFF
18	TRBV5-4	TRBD2	few	TRBJ2-3	TGTGCCAGCAGTCGACTAGCGGGAGAAAACCGACGCACAGATACGCAGTATTTT	CASSRLAGENRRTDTQYF